The text below deals with one T cell receptor beta chain. V lost 2 bases to trimming and J lost 10 bases, with 13 bases between them. CDR1 is SGHNT and CDR2 is YYREEE in the germline V gene (reference sequence). CDR3 size: 14 residues. This entry is derived from a study of control samples from healthy donors and cancer patients. Sequencing was performed with immunoSEQ multiplex PCR; in TCRdb, only in-frame clones are kept and a portion is missing. The data show 120,000 to 150,000 clones, 90% to 95% seen once. J is TRBJ1-6 and V is TRBV5-4, with D hard to call. Material: blood. The receptor's source is a man in his forties or fifties in good health. The CDR3 DNA sequence: TGTGCCAGCAGCTTAGGGTTAAGCGGATCACCCCTCCACTTT. As protein: CASSLGLSGSPLHF. Combining the CDR3 with reference TRBV5-4 and TRBJ1-6 gives the whole variable domain ETGVTQSPTHLIKTRGQQVTLRCSSQSGHNTVSWYQQALGQGPQFIFQYYREEENGRGNFPPRFSGLQFPNYSSELNVNALELDDSALYLCASSLGLSGSPLHFGNGTRLTVT.